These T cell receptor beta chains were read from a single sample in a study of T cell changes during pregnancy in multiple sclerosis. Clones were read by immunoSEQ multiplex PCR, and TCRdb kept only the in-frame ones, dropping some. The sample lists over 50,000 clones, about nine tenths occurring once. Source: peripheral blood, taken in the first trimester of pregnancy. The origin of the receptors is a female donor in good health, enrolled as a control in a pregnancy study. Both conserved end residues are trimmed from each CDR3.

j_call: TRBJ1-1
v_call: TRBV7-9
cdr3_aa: ASSPQGWMNTEAF

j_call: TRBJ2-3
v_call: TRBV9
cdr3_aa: ASSVTGTSTDTQY

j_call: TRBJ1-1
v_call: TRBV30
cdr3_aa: AWSPQGAEAF

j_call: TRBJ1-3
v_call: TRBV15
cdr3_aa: ATSRDQDLTGGNTIY

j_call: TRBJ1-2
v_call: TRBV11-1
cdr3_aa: ASSPRGQLDGYT

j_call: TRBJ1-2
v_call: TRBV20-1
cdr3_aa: SGGSGGYT

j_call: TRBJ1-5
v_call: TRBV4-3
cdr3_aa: ASSQDPGRGGNQPQH

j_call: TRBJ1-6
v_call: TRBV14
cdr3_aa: ASSRGRGSYNSPLH

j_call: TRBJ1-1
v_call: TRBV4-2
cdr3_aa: ASSQDVGIGAEAF

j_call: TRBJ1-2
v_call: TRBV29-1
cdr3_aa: SVEAGLDYGYT

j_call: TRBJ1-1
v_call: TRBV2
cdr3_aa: ASGGQGAFTEAF

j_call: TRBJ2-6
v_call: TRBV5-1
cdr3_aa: ASSLEAGGVSGANVLT

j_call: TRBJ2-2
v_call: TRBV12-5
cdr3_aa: ASGLVSPGGELF

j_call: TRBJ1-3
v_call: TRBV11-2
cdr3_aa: ASSRNTGFPSSGNTIY

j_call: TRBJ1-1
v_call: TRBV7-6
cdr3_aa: ASGGNTEAF

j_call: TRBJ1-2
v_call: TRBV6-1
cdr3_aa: ASETGIYGYT

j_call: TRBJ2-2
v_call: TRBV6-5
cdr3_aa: ASRRGRYTGELF

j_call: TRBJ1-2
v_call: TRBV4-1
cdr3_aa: ASSQVDSRNYGYT

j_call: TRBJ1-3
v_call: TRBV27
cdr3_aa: ASSLSTPTRAGNTIY

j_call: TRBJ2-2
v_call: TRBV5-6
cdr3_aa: ASSLGLLNTGELF

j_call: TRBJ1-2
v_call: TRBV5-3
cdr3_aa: ARSLLSFRDSFRWGYT

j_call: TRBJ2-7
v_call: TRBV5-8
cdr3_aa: ASRPKGRGYEQY

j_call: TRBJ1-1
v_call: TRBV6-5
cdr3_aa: ATSRSRNTEAF

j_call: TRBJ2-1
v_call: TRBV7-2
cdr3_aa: ASPPEGAGGSGEQF

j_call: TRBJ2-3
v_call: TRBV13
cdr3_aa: ASSSPASGGHTDTQY

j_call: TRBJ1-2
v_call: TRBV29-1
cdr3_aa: LTTGTGADGYT

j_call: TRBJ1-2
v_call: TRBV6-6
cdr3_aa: ASSYQGTVYGYT

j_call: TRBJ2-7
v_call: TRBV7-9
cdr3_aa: ASSASGGEQY

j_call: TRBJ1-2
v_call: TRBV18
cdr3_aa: ASSPADGYT

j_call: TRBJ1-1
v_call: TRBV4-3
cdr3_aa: ASSPSYGQGINTEAF

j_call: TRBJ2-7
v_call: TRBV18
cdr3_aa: ASSTGTVISYEQY

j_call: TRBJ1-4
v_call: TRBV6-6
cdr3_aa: ASRGTGVEKLF

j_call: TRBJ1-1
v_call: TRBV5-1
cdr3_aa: ASSLRPGGMTEAF

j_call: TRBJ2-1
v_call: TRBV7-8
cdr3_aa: ASSLETSGGEQF

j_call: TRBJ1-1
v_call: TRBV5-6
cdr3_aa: ASSTGLGNTEAF

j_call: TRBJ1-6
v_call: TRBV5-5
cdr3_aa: ASSPTRQGGNSPLH

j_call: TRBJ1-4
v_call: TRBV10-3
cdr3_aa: APMAGVNEKLF

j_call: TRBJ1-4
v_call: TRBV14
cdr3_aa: ASSQEDLRREKLF

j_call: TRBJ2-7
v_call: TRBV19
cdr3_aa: ASSYRDSLAYEQY

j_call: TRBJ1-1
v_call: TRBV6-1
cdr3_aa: ASGLISTEAF

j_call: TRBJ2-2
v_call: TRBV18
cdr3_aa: ASSPANRRDTGELF